Listed below are T cell receptor beta chains from one sample, sequenced in a study of chemoradiotherapy in HPV16-positive cancers. TCRdb's table, derived via immunoSEQ multiplex PCR, lists solely in-frame clones and lacks some. The sample has about 4,700 clones, over 70% seen once. Sample: tumor tissue, taken from a patient who underwent chemoradiotherapy. The receptors here all came from a human donor with HPV-associated anogenital cancer. The CDR3 runs from the conserved cysteine through the conserved F or W. The D gene is left open where the match is weak. Size is omitted from some rows. Given values are once, few, many or a class for expanded clones.

CDR3 protein	CDR3 DNA	J gene	V gene	D gene	clone size
CAWRGYGGDRSGNTIYF	TGTGCCTGGAGGGGGTACGGGGGAGACAGGTCTGGAAACACCATATATTTT	TRBJ1-3	TRBV30	NA	NA
CASSEGGLANYGYTF	TGTGCCAGCAGTGAAGGAGGTCTCGCTAACTATGGCTACACCTTC	TRBJ1-2	TRBV6-1	NA	NA
CAWSPRTGAEEPQHF	TGTGCCTGGAGTCCTAGAACGGGAGCGGAGGAGCCCCAGCATTTT	TRBJ1-5	TRBV30	NA	NA
CASSSEGNTEAFF	TGTGCCAGCAGCTCGGAGGGGAACACTGAAGCTTTCTTT	TRBJ1-1	TRBV5-4	NA	few
CASSPDGYTEAFF	TGTGCCAGCAGCCCCGACGGGTACACTGAAGCTTTCTTT	TRBJ1-1	TRBV5-4	NA	NA
CASSELAGSGETQYF	TGTGCCAGCAGTGAACTAGCGGGGTCGGGGGAGACCCAGTACTTC	TRBJ2-5	TRBV6-1	TRBD2	NA
CASSRVGTGSYTF	TGTGCCAGCAGCCGGGTGGGGACGGGAAGCTACACCTTC	TRBJ1-2	TRBV5-5	NA	NA
CASSNLREQYF	TGCGCCAGCAGCAACCTCCGCGAGCAGTACTTC	TRBJ2-7	TRBV5-1	NA	few
CASQGRNYGNEQFF	TGTGCCAGCCAGGGGAGGAACTACGGCAATGAGCAGTTCTTC	TRBJ2-1	TRBV6-1	NA	once
CASSSCPGLAGGSYNEQFF	TGTGCCAGCAGCTCCTGTCCGGGACTAGCGGGAGGATCCTACAATGAGCAGTTCTTC	TRBJ2-1	TRBV21-1	NA	few
CASSLSRSGGSGGNTIYF	TGTGCCAGCAGCTTGTCCCGCTCCGGGGGGTCAGGAGGAAACACCATATATTTT	TRBJ1-3	TRBV7-9	NA	NA
CASSVQGSGGANVLTF	TGCGCCAGCAGCGTACAGGGCTCGGGTGGGGCCAACGTCCTGACTTTC	TRBJ2-6	TRBV5-1	NA	NA
CASKEYSYGYTF	TGTGCCAGCAAAGAGTACAGTTATGGCTACACCTTC	TRBJ1-2	TRBV2	NA	few
CASSRRTSSSGANVLTF	TGTGCCAGTAGTAGGAGGACTAGCAGCTCTGGGGCCAACGTCCTGACTTTC	TRBJ2-6	TRBV19	TRBD2	NA
CATSRASSRGVANTGELFF	TGTGCCACCAGCAGAGCCTCTAGCAGGGGTGTGGCGAACACCGGGGAGCTGTTTTTT	TRBJ2-2	TRBV15	NA	NA
CASSLFGGTRNTGELFF	TGTGCCAGCAGCCTCTTTGGCGGGACTAGGAACACCGGGGAGCTGTTTTTT	TRBJ2-2	TRBV5-6	TRBD2	few
CASSLEAGLGYTF	TGTGCCAGCAGCTTGGAGGCAGGCCTTGGCTACACCTTC	TRBJ1-2	TRBV5-5	NA	NA
CASSDGRGNTEAFF	TGCGCCAGCAGCGACGGACGGGGGAACACTGAAGCTTTCTTT	TRBJ1-1	TRBV5-1	NA	few
CASSKTPSLNTGELFF	TGTGCCAGTAGTAAGACACCTAGCCTTAACACCGGGGAGCTGTTTTTT	TRBJ2-2	TRBV19	NA	NA
CASSLASGLNTGELFF	TGCGCCAGCAGCTTGGCTAGCGGATTAAACACCGGGGAGCTGTTTTTT	TRBJ2-2	TRBV5-1	TRBD2	NA
CASSLGETQYF	TGTGCCAGCAGTTTGGGAGAGACCCAGTACTTC	TRBJ2-5	TRBV27	NA	NA
CASSLSGEVGYTF	TGCGCCAGCAGCTTGAGCGGGGAAGTTGGCTACACCTTC	TRBJ1-2	TRBV5-1	NA	NA
CASSADLNDYTF	TGTGCCAGCAGTGCAGATTTGAATGACTACACCTTC	TRBJ1-2	TRBV6-6	NA	NA
CSVVYPNYGYTF	TGCAGCGTTGTTTACCCTAACTATGGCTACACCTTC	TRBJ1-2	TRBV29-1	NA	NA
CASSETGVWSPLHF	TGTGCCAGCAGTGAGACAGGGGTTTGGTCACCCCTCCACTTT	TRBJ1-6	TRBV2	TRBD1	NA
CASSSTQETQYF	TGCGCCAGCAGCTCCACTCAAGAGACCCAGTACTTC	TRBJ2-5	TRBV5-1	NA	NA
CASSSLTSGAPDTQYF	TGTGCCAGTAGTTCCTTGACTAGCGGGGCCCCGGATACGCAGTATTTT	TRBJ2-3	TRBV19	TRBD2	NA
CASKRQGPFEQYF	TGTGCCAGCAAAAGACAGGGTCCATTCGAGCAGTACTTC	TRBJ2-7	TRBV2	TRBD1	NA
CASSPRQGAATNEKLFF	TGTGCCAGCAGCCCCCGACAGGGGGCAGCAACTAATGAAAAACTGTTTTTT	TRBJ1-4	TRBV7-2	TRBD1	NA
CATCRQGETEKLFF	TGTGCCACCTGCCGTCAGGGGGAAACCGAAAAACTGTTTTTT	TRBJ1-4	TRBV28	TRBD1	NA
CASSPRTGRETQYF	TGTGCCAGCTCACCGAGGACAGGCCGAGAGACCCAGTACTTC	TRBJ2-5	TRBV18	TRBD1	NA
CASSLGTYGYTF	TGTGCCAGCAGTCTTGGGACTTATGGCTACACCTTC	TRBJ1-2	TRBV6-5	NA	NA
CASSQYGTSGTDTQYF	TGTGCCAGCAGCCAATACGGAACTAGCGGCACAGATACGCAGTATTTT	TRBJ2-3	TRBV4-2	TRBD2	NA
CASSSIGQGRAFF	TGTGCCAGCAGTTCGATCGGGCAGGGAAGAGCTTTCTTT	TRBJ1-1	TRBV27	NA	NA
CASSPYYVGQATGKPQHF	TGTGCCAGCTCACCATACTATGTCGGACAGGCCACCGGTAAGCCCCAGCATTTT	TRBJ1-5	TRBV18	TRBD1	NA
CASSLEGGGTEAFF	TGTGCCAGCAGCTTGGAGGGAGGGGGCACTGAAGCTTTCTTT	TRBJ1-1	TRBV5-5	NA	NA
CASSLSGGLWGYTF	TGTGCCAGCAGCTTGTCAGGCGGCCTGTGGGGCTACACCTTC	TRBJ1-2	TRBV5-5	NA	NA
CASSLSPDRAQPQHF	TGTGCCAGCAGTTTATCCCCCGACAGGGCCCAGCCCCAGCATTTT	TRBJ1-5	TRBV28	TRBD1	NA